Reported below is one TCR beta chain. The data belong to a study of blood T cell repertoires in COVID-19. The repertoire was sequenced with immunoSEQ multiplex PCR; TCRdb's copy has only in-frame clones and lacks some. The repertoire holds nearly 250,000 clones, with more than 70% as singletons. The ends were cut back, 1 base at V and 14 bases at J, with 15 bases in the middle. This CDR3 spans 13 amino acids. This sequence originates from a woman between 50 and 59 years old who had recovered from COVID-19. The V gene is TRBV12-3 or TRBV12-4, the J gene TRBJ2-1, with D perhaps TRBD2 (6 bases). The sample comprised PBMCs or T cells enriched from blood (not recorded which). CDR3 nucleotide sequence: TGTGCCAGCAGTTTAGAGGACCTGGGAGGAAAGTTCTTC. This codes for CASSLEDLGGKFF.